A selection of T cell receptor beta chains follows, all from one sample in a study of response to subunit inactivated influenza vaccine. TCRdb processed the RT-PCR reads anew with MiXCR; each CDR3 protein has one entry. The sample yields about 520,000 distinct CDR3 sequences, 25% seen once. Sample: CD4+ T cells sorted from PBMCs, taken 5 to 6 days after vaccination. These receptors were taken from a middle-aged man who received an inactivated influenza vaccine. CDR3s include the opening cysteine and the closing phenylalanine or tryptophan. Each record gives: V gene, clone size, J gene, D gene, CDR3 protein, CDR3 DNA. D genes are given only for firm matches. Clone size is given for some rows only: seen once, a few or many times, or a class if the clone is expanded.

V gene: TRBV20-1
clone size: .
J gene: TRBJ2-2
D gene: .
CDR3 protein: CSASEGGQHTGELFF
CDR3 DNA: TGCAGTGCCTCGGAAGGAGGACAGCACACCGGGGAGCTGTTTTTT

V gene: TRBV12-3/TRBV12-4
clone size: many
J gene: TRBJ1-2
D gene: TRBD1
CDR3 protein: CASTASWTGSYGYTF
CDR3 DNA: TGTGCCAGCACTGCGTCCTGGACAGGTAGCTATGGCTACACCTTC

V gene: TRBV6-5
clone size: .
J gene: TRBJ1-6
D gene: .
CDR3 protein: CASSYSVLRGNSPLHF
CDR3 DNA: TGTGCCAGCAGTTACTCGGTCCTCCGGGGAAATTCACCCCTCCACTTT

V gene: TRBV12-3/TRBV12-4
clone size: few
J gene: TRBJ1-3
D gene: TRBD1
CDR3 protein: CASSPTGSGNTIYF
CDR3 DNA: TGTGCCAGCAGTCCGACAGGGTCTGGAAACACCATATATTTT

V gene: TRBV10-3
clone size: few
J gene: TRBJ2-7
D gene: .
CDR3 protein: CAISEKSEQYF
CDR3 DNA: TGTGCCATCAGTGAAAAAAGCGAGCAGTACTTC

V gene: TRBV7-9
clone size: few
J gene: TRBJ1-1
D gene: .
CDR3 protein: CASSLASATVAFF
CDR3 DNA: TGTGCCAGCAGCTTAGCCTCGGCGACCGTGGCTTTCTTT

V gene: TRBV6-1
clone size: .
J gene: TRBJ1-1
D gene: TRBD1
CDR3 protein: CASRQDRGTEAFF
CDR3 DNA: TGTGCCAGCAGACAAGACAGGGGTACTGAAGCTTTCTTT

V gene: TRBV6-7
clone size: .
J gene: TRBJ2-2
D gene: TRBD2
CDR3 protein: CASSYSPRLAGDPGELFF
CDR3 DNA: TGTGCCAGCAGTTACTCGCCCAGACTAGCGGGAGACCCCGGGGAGCTGTTTTTT

V gene: TRBV5-1
clone size: .
J gene: TRBJ1-6
D gene: .
CDR3 protein: CASSFPGNDSPLHF
CDR3 DNA: TGCGCCAGCAGTTTCCCAGGGAATGACTCACCCCTCCACTTT

V gene: TRBV4-1
clone size: .
J gene: TRBJ1-4
D gene: TRBD1
CDR3 protein: CASSQAPYRGGEKLFF
CDR3 DNA: TGCGCCAGCAGCCAAGCCCCCTACAGGGGCGGTGAAAAACTGTTTTTT

V gene: TRBV6-2/TRBV6-3
clone size: .
J gene: TRBJ1-1
D gene: .
CDR3 protein: CANDTTEAFF
CDR3 DNA: TGTGCCAACGACACCACTGAAGCTTTCTTT

V gene: TRBV7-9
clone size: .
J gene: TRBJ2-7
D gene: .
CDR3 protein: CASSLAGTNEQYF
CDR3 DNA: TGTGCCAGCAGCTTAGCGGGCACGAACGAGCAGTACTTC

V gene: TRBV4-2
clone size: few
J gene: TRBJ1-1
D gene: .
CDR3 protein: CASSQAAGNTEAFF
CDR3 DNA: TGTGCCAGCAGCCAAGCGGCAGGAAACACTGAAGCTTTCTTT

V gene: TRBV3-1
clone size: many
J gene: TRBJ2-1
D gene: .
CDR3 protein: CASSPPPTLGGFF
CDR3 DNA: TGTGCCAGCAGCCCCCCGCCGACTTTGGGAGGGTTCTTC

V gene: TRBV20-1
clone size: .
J gene: TRBJ2-7
D gene: .
CDR3 protein: CSARDTRRSSYEQYF
CDR3 DNA: TGCAGTGCTAGAGATACACGACGAAGTTCCTACGAGCAGTACTTC

V gene: TRBV5-1
clone size: few
J gene: TRBJ1-2
D gene: .
CDR3 protein: CASSLGAAQLVYGYTF
CDR3 DNA: TGCGCCAGCAGCTTGGGGGCAGCCCAGCTTGTCTATGGCTACACCTTC

V gene: TRBV6-1
clone size: few
J gene: TRBJ2-3
D gene: .
CDR3 protein: CASSQSIRQEQYF
CDR3 DNA: TGTGCCAGCAGTCAGTCAATCCGACAAGAGCAGTATTTT

V gene: TRBV4-2
clone size: .
J gene: TRBJ1-3
D gene: .
CDR3 protein: CASSQADKRNTIYF
CDR3 DNA: TGTGCCAGCAGCCAAGCGGACAAAAGGAACACCATATATTTT

V gene: TRBV6-6
clone size: .
J gene: TRBJ2-4
D gene: .
CDR3 protein: CASSHNIQYF
CDR3 DNA: TGTGCCAGCAGTCACAACATTCAGTACTTC

V gene: TRBV6-1
clone size: few
J gene: TRBJ2-1
D gene: .
CDR3 protein: CASSVYREQFF
CDR3 DNA: TGTGCCAGCAGTGTGTACCGCGAGCAGTTCTTC

V gene: TRBV7-8
clone size: .
J gene: TRBJ1-6
D gene: .
CDR3 protein: CASRPTMSNFNSPLHF
CDR3 DNA: TGTGCCAGCAGGCCCACTATGTCGAATTTCAATTCACCCCTCCACTTT

V gene: TRBV5-1
clone size: few
J gene: TRBJ2-3
D gene: TRBD1
CDR3 protein: CASSPTGQGAVTDTQYF
CDR3 DNA: TGCGCCAGCAGCCCGACGGGACAGGGGGCCGTCACAGATACGCAGTATTTT

V gene: TRBV18
clone size: .
J gene: TRBJ2-1
D gene: TRBD2
CDR3 protein: CASSPQGVAGFNEQFF
CDR3 DNA: TGTGCCAGCTCACCACAGGGAGTAGCGGGATTCAATGAGCAGTTCTTC

V gene: TRBV10-3
clone size: many
J gene: TRBJ2-5
D gene: .
CDR3 protein: CAISDRQQETQYF
CDR3 DNA: TGTGCCATCAGTGATCGGCAGCAAGAGACCCAGTACTTC

V gene: TRBV20-1
clone size: .
J gene: TRBJ2-1
D gene: .
CDR3 protein: CSARPTLMGSYNEQFF
CDR3 DNA: TGCAGTGCTAGACCTACCCTCATGGGGTCCTACAATGAGCAGTTCTTC

V gene: TRBV28
clone size: few
J gene: TRBJ2-7
D gene: .
CDR3 protein: CASTSAPVSYEQYF
CDR3 DNA: TGTGCCAGCACCTCGGCCCCTGTAAGCTACGAGCAGTACTTC

V gene: TRBV18
clone size: .
J gene: TRBJ2-3
D gene: TRBD2
CDR3 protein: CASSPTSGLTDTQYF
CDR3 DNA: TGTGCCAGCTCGCCGACTAGCGGACTCACAGATACGCAGTATTTT

V gene: TRBV12-3/TRBV12-4
clone size: few
J gene: TRBJ2-5
D gene: .
CDR3 protein: CASSLATGAQYF
CDR3 DNA: TGTGCCAGCAGTTTAGCGACTGGGGCCCAGTACTTC

V gene: TRBV14
clone size: few
J gene: TRBJ2-1
D gene: TRBD2
CDR3 protein: CASSQGLGLAGYNEQFF
CDR3 DNA: TGTGCCAGCAGCCAGGGTTTGGGACTAGCGGGATACAATGAGCAGTTCTTC

V gene: TRBV30
clone size: few
J gene: TRBJ2-1
D gene: .
CDR3 protein: CAWRGTRLRNNEQFF
CDR3 DNA: TGTGCCTGGCGGGGGACTCGCCTGCGGAACAATGAGCAGTTCTTC

V gene: TRBV20-1
clone size: .
J gene: TRBJ2-1
D gene: TRBD2
CDR3 protein: CSALAGVGYNEQFF
CDR3 DNA: TGCAGTGCTTTAGCGGGAGTGGGTTACAATGAGCAGTTCTTC

V gene: TRBV10-2
clone size: .
J gene: TRBJ1-3
D gene: .
CDR3 protein: CASSDRGGNTIYF
CDR3 DNA: TGCGCCAGCAGTGACAGGGGTGGAAACACCATATATTTT

V gene: TRBV10-3
clone size: .
J gene: TRBJ2-1
D gene: TRBD2
CDR3 protein: CAIKQTSGVNEQFF
CDR3 DNA: TGTGCCATCAAACAGACTAGCGGGGTCAATGAGCAGTTCTTC

V gene: TRBV20-1
clone size: .
J gene: TRBJ2-5
D gene: TRBD1
CDR3 protein: CSAYRGLEETQYF
CDR3 DNA: TGCAGTGCTTACAGGGGGCTAGAAGAGACCCAGTACTTC

V gene: TRBV10-3
clone size: few
J gene: TRBJ2-5
D gene: TRBD2
CDR3 protein: CAIGPLAGVETQYF
CDR3 DNA: TGTGCCATCGGCCCACTAGCGGGAGTGGAGACCCAGTACTTC

V gene: TRBV19
clone size: .
J gene: TRBJ2-7
D gene: TRBD2
CDR3 protein: CASAGLAGTEQYF
CDR3 DNA: TGTGCCAGTGCCGGACTAGCGGGGACCGAGCAGTACTTC

V gene: TRBV9
clone size: .
J gene: TRBJ2-7
D gene: .
CDR3 protein: CASSVEGGAGQYF
CDR3 DNA: TGTGCCAGCAGCGTAGAAGGGGGGGCAGGGCAGTACTTC

V gene: TRBV20-1
clone size: many
J gene: TRBJ1-2
D gene: TRBD1
CDR3 protein: CSARLPGQKNYGYTF
CDR3 DNA: TGCAGTGCTAGATTGCCGGGACAGAAGAACTATGGCTACACCTTC

V gene: TRBV15
clone size: .
J gene: TRBJ2-7
D gene: TRBD1
CDR3 protein: CATSSGTGFSAYEQYF
CDR3 DNA: TGTGCCACCAGCTCTGGGACAGGGTTTAGCGCCTACGAGCAGTACTTC

V gene: TRBV20-1
clone size: few
J gene: TRBJ2-3
D gene: .
CDR3 protein: CSARDYSTDTQYF
CDR3 DNA: TGCAGTGCTAGGGACTATTCGACAGATACGCAGTATTTT

V gene: TRBV20-1
clone size: few
J gene: TRBJ1-2
D gene: .
CDR3 protein: CSANPTALGGYTF
CDR3 DNA: TGCAGTGCAAACCCCACCGCGTTGGGTGGCTACACCTTC

V gene: TRBV9
clone size: .
J gene: TRBJ2-1
D gene: .
CDR3 protein: CASGREQFF
CDR3 DNA: TGTGCCAGCGGCCGTGAGCAGTTCTTC